This passage covers 32 T cell receptor beta chains from one sample sequenced in a study of CD8+ T cells in alopecia areata. The treatment: oral pan-JAK inhibitor, 5-10 mg twice daily. cDNA prepared by RNA extraction and subsequent reverse transcription served as the template for sequencing. TCRdb's table, derived via immunoSEQ multiplex PCR, lists solely in-frame clones and lacks some. The repertoire has about 300,000 clones, roughly 60% of them found once; the top ten carry roughly 1.8%. This specimen was CD4+ T cells sorted from blood, taken at week 24, from a patient treated with tofacitinib. These receptors were taken from a human donor with alopecia areata.

The V and J genes are TRBV27 and TRBJ1-5; D gene uncertain. The CDR3 has 11 amino acids. The germline V gene encodes CDR1 MNHEY and CDR2 SMNVEV (reference sequence). V was clipped by 2 bases and J by 7 bases, with 3 bases between them. In DNA, the CDR3 is TGTGCCAGCAGTTTAGAGCAGCCCCAGCATTTT. Translating gives CASSLEQPQHF.

This chain links TRBV6-5 with TRBJ1-2; tentatively, D is TRBD1 (5 bases). V was clipped by 6 bases and J by 6 bases, with 14 bases between them. The CDR3 loop spans 13 amino acids. CDR1 is MNHEY and CDR2 is SVGAGI in the germline V gene. The CDR3 reads CASSRGAGHGYTF. The CDR3 nucleotides read TGTGCCAGCAGCCGCGGGGCAGGGCATGGCTACACCTTC.

The chain links TRBV29-1 to TRBJ2-5; the D gene is possibly TRBD2 (6 bases). Germline V gene lookup returns CDR1 SQVTM and CDR2 ANQGSEA. V gave up 0 bases and J gave up 7 bases, with 30 bases separating them. CDR3 length: 19 amino acids. The CDR3 DNA follows: TGCAGCGTTGAAGAATTTCAGGGCGGAAGGGTTGGAAGGAGGGGGACCCAGTACTTC. Its protein is CSVEEFQGGRVGRRGTQYF.

The rearrangement uses TRBV30 and TRBJ2-2, with D maybe TRBD2 (6 bases). V was trimmed by 4 bases and J by 5 bases, leaving 8 bases between them. CDR1 is GTSNPN, CDR2 SVGIG, per germline (reference sequence). This CDR3 has 12 residues. CDR3 nucleotide sequence: TGTGCCTGGACGGGGGTAACCGGGGAGCTGTTTTTT. It specifies CAWTGVTGELFF.

J is TRBJ1-4 and V is TRBV29-1, with D perhaps TRBD1 (5 bases). V dropped 6 bases and J dropped 3 bases, with 11 bases sitting between them. CDR1 is SQVTM and CDR2 is ANQGSEA in the germline V gene. This CDR3 spans 13 amino acids. CDR3 in amino acids: CSVARVANEKLFF. As DNA, the CDR3 is TGCAGCGTCGCCAGGGTAGCTAATGAAAAACTGTTTTTT.

The rearrangement joins TRBV4-1 to TRBJ2-3, with D maybe TRBD2 (6 bases). Germline V gene data show CDR1 as MGHRA and CDR2 as YSYEKL. The V end was cut by 4 bases, the J end by 2 bases, with 13 bases between. The CDR3 totals 15 residues. CDR3 sequence (DNA): TGCGCCAGCAGCCCCGGGACTGTCGACACAGATACGCAGTATTTT. Protein product: CASSPGTVDTDTQYF.

The rearrangement links TRBV7-8 to TRBJ2-5; D uncertain. Trimming stripped 1 base from V and 7 bases from J, with 7 bases between. The CDR3 has 12 residues. Germline-derived CDR1 and CDR2 are SGHVS and FQNEAQ. In DNA, the CDR3 is TGTGCCAGCAGCTTAGGGTCGGCGACCCAGTACTTC. Its translation is CASSLGSATQYF.

The chain combines TRBV2 with TRBJ1-5; no firm D call. The CDR3 consists of 13 residues. The germline V gene encodes CDR1 SNHLY and CDR2 FYNNEI. Trimming left V 0 bases short and J 9 bases short, with 9 bases between. The CDR3 nucleotides read TGTGCCAGCAGTGAAGCAACGGGGATGCCCCAGCATTTT. It specifies CASSEATGMPQHF.

This clone was seen more than once but under ten times. This chain joins TRBV29-1 and TRBJ1-4; D is undetermined. The CDR3 totals 12 residues. V was shortened by 2 bases and J by 8 bases, with 9 bases between the two germline ends. CDR1 and CDR2 (germline): SQVTM, ANQGSEA. CDR3: CSVEFLGEKLFF. The CDR3 DNA reads TGCAGCGTTGAATTTCTGGGGGAAAAACTGTTTTTT.

This clone was counted only a few times. This sequence joins TRBV7-9 and TRBJ1-2; D gene ambiguous. The germline gives CDR1 SEHNR, CDR2 FQNEAQ (reference sequence). V lost 3 bases, J lost 8 bases, and 10 bases lay in between. The CDR3 extends over 12 amino acids. This chain's CDR3 is CASSLGTGGYTF. The CDR3 DNA sequence: TGTGCCAGCAGCTTGGGCACGGGAGGCTACACCTTC.

The V gene is TRBV30, the J gene TRBJ2-7; 9 bases agree with TRBD2. V was clipped by 5 bases and J by 4 bases; unmatched bases: 3. This CDR3 contains 12 residues. Germline assignment: CDR1 GTSNPN and CDR2 SVGIG (reference sequence). The CDR3 loop is CAWAAGGYEQYF. As DNA, the CDR3 is TGTGCCTGGGCCGCGGGGGGGTACGAGCAGTACTTC.

The rearrangement links TRBV5-1 to TRBJ2-5, with 8 bases identical to TRBD2. The CDR3 spans 14 residues. Trimming took 3 bases from V and 1 from J; bases not matched to a gene: 2. Looked up from germline, CDR1 is SGHRS and CDR2 is YFSETQ. The CDR3 sequence is CASSSAGAQETQYF. CDR3 coding DNA: TGCGCCAGCAGCTCAGCGGGGGCCCAAGAGACCCAGTACTTC. Using reference TRBV5-1 and TRBJ2-5 for the parts outside the CDR3, the full variable domain is KAGVTQTPRYLIKTRGQQVTLSCSPISGHRSVSWYQQTPGQGLQFLFEYFSETQRNKGNFPGRFSGRQFSNSRSEMNVSTLELGDSALYLCASSSAGAQETQYFGPGTRLLVL.

The CDR3 sequence is CASSAMAGAEAFF. The CDR3 DNA reads as TGTGCCAGCAGCGCTATGGCAGGGGCTGAAGCTTTCTTT. V usage is TRBV11-2 and J usage is TRBJ1-1; TRBD1 might be the D (6 bases). V gave up 5 bases and J gave up 6 bases, with 13 bases separating them. Germline lookup yields CDR1 SGHAT and CDR2 FQNNGV. The CDR3 contains 13 residues.

This clone has only a few counts. The V gene is TRBV5-4, the J gene TRBJ1-3, with D maybe TRBD1 (5 bases). V was pared by 4 bases and J by 4 bases, with 15 bases between. The CDR3 loop spans 15 amino acids. Germline loops: CDR1 SGHNT, CDR2 YYREEE (reference sequence). CDR3 bases: TGTGCCAGCAGCCCGCCCCCCGGGGACGGAAACACCATATATTTT. Protein: CASSPPPGDGNTIYF.

The rearrangement uses TRBV30 and TRBJ2-7; tentatively, D is TRBD1 or TRBD2 (5 bases each). Trimming removed 3 bases at V and 3 bases at J, with 9 bases between. Germline values: CDR1 GTSNPN, CDR2 SVGIG (reference sequence). CDR3 length: 12 residues. In DNA, the CDR3 is TGTGCCTGGAGGAGGGGAAACTACGAGCAGTACTTC. This encodes CAWRRGNYEQYF.

V gene TRBV2 combines with J gene TRBJ2-3; TRBD1 aligns across 9 bases. V was clipped by 4 bases and J by 4 bases; unmatched bases: 6. This CDR3 region has 15 residues. CDR1 SNHLY and CDR2 FYNNEI come from the germline V gene. DNA for the CDR3: TGTGCCAGCAGTGGACGGACAGGGGAGGCAGATACGCAGTATTTT. Protein sequence: CASSGRTGEADTQYF.

On this clone: Other DNA sequences of this sample code for an identical CDR3. The CDR3 DNA follows: TGCGCCAGCAGCTTGGCGGGAAGCTCCTACAATGAGCAGTTCTTC. Translating it yields CASSLAGSSYNEQFF. V gene TRBV5-1 combines with J gene TRBJ2-1, with D possibly being TRBD2 (5 bases). The CDR3 loop spans 15 amino acids. Germline V CDR1 and CDR2: SGHRS, YFSETQ. V shed 0 bases and J shed 0 bases, with 7 bases lying between them.

The count of this clone is one. The CDR3: CASRSDREDTQYF. The CDR3 DNA reads TGTGCCAGCAGATCCGACCGGGAAGATACGCAGTATTTT. J is TRBJ2-3 and V is TRBV6-7; D perhaps matches TRBD2 (5 bases). TRBV6-7 belongs to the ORF category, with a function that is uncertain. Trimming stripped 6 bases from V and 5 bases from J, with 12 bases between. The CDR3 covers 13 residues.

CDR3 DNA sequence: TGTGCCAGCAGCTCTCCTTCGGACGTAAGAGATACGCAGTATTTT. Translated, it gives CASSSPSDVRDTQYF. The chain recombines TRBV7-2 with TRBJ2-3, with D unresolved. The V and J ends lost 4 bases and 5 bases respectively, with 16 bases between them. The CDR3 is made up of 15 amino acids. Per germline, CDR1 SGHTA and CDR2 FQGNSA.

The chain couples TRBV2 to TRBJ1-6; D gene uncertain. This CDR3 spans 15 amino acids. Trimming stripped 5 bases from V and 0 bases from J, with 8 bases between. Germline CDR1 is SNHLY and CDR2 is FYNNEI. The chain's CDR3 is CASSYGSSYNSPLHF. The CDR3 DNA sequence: TGTGCCAGCAGTTATGGGAGCTCCTATAATTCACCCCTCCACTTT.

A few counts support this clone. This chain links TRBV14 with TRBJ1-6, with a weak D call TRBD1 (5 bases). This CDR3 region has 16 residues. Looked up from germline, CDR1 is SGHDN and CDR2 is FVKESK. V was pared by 0 bases and J by 9 bases, with 15 bases between. The CDR3 DNA follows: TGTGCCAGCAGCCAAGAGGCGGACAACTCCGGTTCACCCCTCCACTTT. The encoded protein is CASSQEADNSGSPLHF.

The CDR3 reads CASSTRQGGETQYF. In nucleotides, the CDR3 is TGTGCCAGCAGCACCCGACAGGGGGGAGAGACCCAGTACTTC. The genes are TRBV7-2 and TRBJ2-5; 9 bases line up with TRBD1. V dropped 5 bases and J dropped 4; count of bases not matched to a gene: 5. The CDR3 has 14 amino acids. The V gene's germline CDR1 is SGHTA and CDR2 FQGNSA.

This clone has a handful of counts. V usage is TRBV29-1 and J usage is TRBJ1-2; a weak D match, TRBD1 (5 bases). The V gene's germline CDR1 is SQVTM and CDR2 ANQGSEA. The CDR3 sequence is 13 residues long. V was shortened by 3 bases and J by 7 bases, with 15 bases between the two germline ends. The CDR3 DNA follows: TGCAGCGTTGAGGACACCCAGCTAGGTGGCTACACCTTC. It codes for CSVEDTQLGGYTF.

This clone was seen more than once but under ten times. The V call is TRBV4-1, the J call TRBJ2-1; 9 bases are shared with TRBD1. V shed 4 bases, J shed 0 bases, and the junction held 1 base outside the gene matches. This CDR3 has 15 residues. Germline lookup yields CDR1 MGHRA and CDR2 YSYEKL. Written as DNA, the CDR3 is TGCGCCAGCAGCCGGGACAGGGACTCCTACAATGAGCAGTTCTTC. This codes for CASSRDRDSYNEQFF.

The rearrangement links TRBV6-6 to TRBJ1-2; tentative D call: TRBD1 (6 bases). The CDR3 is 14 amino acids. V was pared by 8 bases and J by 4 bases, with 17 bases between. Germline CDR1 MNHNY, CDR2 SVGAGI (reference sequence). The CDR3 region is CASESRGGSYGYTF. The CDR3 coding sequence is TGTGCCAGCGAATCCAGAGGGGGAAGCTATGGCTACACCTTC.

This sequence joins TRBV5-1 and TRBJ1-1; D gene unclear. Trimming took 0 bases from V and 2 from J, leaving 8 bases between them. The germline CDR1 and CDR2 sequences are SGHRS and YFSETQ. This CDR3 contains 14 residues. DNA for the CDR3: TGCGCCAGCAGCTTGGGGCAGATTAACACTGAAGCTTTCTTT. Translation: CASSLGQINTEAFF.

V is TRBV6-5 and J is TRBJ2-4; tentatively, D is TRBD1 (6 bases). The CDR3 sequence is 14 residues long. Germline V gene lookup returns CDR1 MNHEY and CDR2 SVGAGI. V was clipped by 5 bases and J by 0 bases, with 8 bases between them. The CDR3 DNA follows: TGTGCCAGCAGTCAGGGGATAGCCAAAAACATTCAGTACTTC. Protein product: CASSQGIAKNIQYF.

The chain joins TRBV10-3 to TRBJ2-3; 7 nucleotides align to TRBD1. The CDR3 has 14 residues. V trimming: 6 bases; J trimming: 2 bases; junction bases outside the gene matches: 5. Germline V CDR1 and CDR2: ENHRY, SYGVKD. DNA of the CDR3: TGTGCCATCAGCCGGGACAGAGACACAGATACGCAGTATTTT. This codes for CAISRDRDTDTQYF.

This chain uses TRBV6-5 with TRBJ2-3; D unclear. V was clipped by 2 bases and J by 0 bases, with 6 bases between them. Germline V gene sequence: CDR1 MNHEY, CDR2 SVGAGI. The CDR3 is 14 residues long. The CDR3 sequence is CASSYGSSTDTQYF. CDR3 nucleotides: TGTGCCAGCAGTTACGGTTCTAGCACAGATACGCAGTATTTT.

This chain joins TRBV10-3 and TRBJ1-1, with TRBD1 matching over 10 bases. Germline V gene data show CDR1 as ENHRY and CDR2 as SYGVKD. The CDR3 consists of 14 residues. Trimming at V came to 2 bases and at J to 6 bases, leaving 3 bases not matched to a gene. CDR3 sequence: CAISERGQGAEAFF. The DNA for the CDR3 is TGTGCCATCAGTGAGAGAGGACAGGGGGCTGAAGCTTTCTTT.

The rearrangement uses TRBV7-9 and TRBJ2-5; maybe TRBD1 (6 bases). Germline loops: CDR1 SEHNR, CDR2 FQNEAQ (reference sequence). This CDR3 has 17 residues. Trimming removed 5 bases from V and 5 bases from J, with 24 bases in between. DNA of the CDR3: TGTGCCAGCAGCCGGACAATCGGTCAGGGGAGTTGGGAGACCCAGTACTTC. This encodes CASSRTIGQGSWETQYF.

This clone has just a few counts. The chain recombines TRBV7-2 with TRBJ2-3, with 11 bases identical to TRBD2. Unmatched junction bases numbered 4, after V lost 3 bases and J lost 5 bases. The CDR3 spans 15 residues. Per the germline V gene, CDR1 is SGHTA and CDR2 is FQGNSA. Here the CDR3 reads CASSFSSGGGDTQYF. The CDR3 bases are TGTGCCAGCAGCTTCAGTAGCGGGGGGGGAGATACGCAGTATTTT. Full variable domain (rest looked up from reference TRBV7-2 and TRBJ2-3): GAGVSQSPSNKVTEKGKDVELRCDPISGHTALYWYRQSLGQGLEFLIYFQGNSAPDKSGLPSDRFSAERTGGSVSTLTIQRTQQEDSAVYLCASSFSSGGGDTQYFGPGTRLTVL.